These 30 T cell receptor beta chains share one sample of origin, sequenced in a study of blood T cell repertoires in COVID-19. TCRdb's table, derived via immunoSEQ multiplex PCR, lists solely in-frame clones and lacks some. This sample has roughly 150,000 clones, with around three quarters found just once. Input material: peripheral blood. These receptors were collected from a man in his fifties or sixties with acute or convalescent COVID-19.

The V gene is TRBV6-5, the J gene TRBJ2-5; 8 bases map to TRBD1. Germline trimming cut 4 bases from V and 1 base from J; bases unmatched to any gene: 5. CDR3 length equals 15 residues. CDR1 and CDR2 from the germline V gene are MNHEY and SVGAGI. Here the CDR3 reads CASSFGQGLQETQYF. The CDR3 coding sequence is TGTGCCAGCAGTTTTGGACAGGGACTCCAAGAGACCCAGTACTTC.

The sample holds a few counts of this clone. The rearrangement links TRBV2 to TRBJ1-2, with D unclear. CDR1 and CDR2 from the germline V gene are SNHLY and FYNNEI. This CDR3 has 12 amino acids. Trimming cost V 7 bases and J 4 bases, with 10 bases left between them. CDR3 in amino acids: CASNRESYGYTF. For the CDR3, the DNA is TGTGCCAGCAATAGGGAGTCCTATGGCTACACCTTC.

The rearrangement links TRBV12-3 or TRBV12-4 to TRBJ2-5; D possibly corresponds to TRBD1 (6 bases). The CDR3 covers 13 residues. V lost 6 bases and J 1 base, leaving 9 bases between the germline ends. CDR3 sequence: CASRGGVQETQYF. In DNA form, the CDR3 reads TGTGCCAGCAGAGGGGGAGTCCAAGAGACCCAGTACTTC.

This clone was recorded a few times. V is TRBV7-9 and J is TRBJ1-4, with D hard to call. V gave up 1 base and J gave up 7 bases, with 16 bases separating them. This CDR3 region has 16 residues. Germline-derived CDR1 and CDR2 are SEHNR and FQNEAQ (reference sequence). The CDR3 coding sequence is TGTGCCAGCAGCTTAGTGGGTCCCACGGCGGGTGAAAAACTGTTTTTT. This translates into CASSLVGPTAGEKLFF.

V is TRBV4-2 and J is TRBJ1-2; no clear D gene. The V end lost 3 bases, the J end lost 0 bases, and 17 bases lay between the germline ends. This CDR3 region has 17 residues. Per the germline V gene, CDR1 is LGHNA and CDR2 is YNFKEQ. CDR3 sequence (DNA): TGTGCCAGCAGCCAGAACGCCGGGAATCCAACTAACTATGGCTACACCTTC. It codes for CASSQNAGNPTNYGYTF.

A few counts support this clone. V and J are TRBV9 and TRBJ1-5; D perhaps matches TRBD1 (5 bases). V lost 3 bases and J lost 6, with 13 bases in between. This CDR3 has 14 amino acids. Germline lookup yields CDR1 SGDLS and CDR2 YYNGEE. The CDR3 loop is CASSAQGGSQPQHF. In nucleotides, the CDR3 is TGTGCCAGCAGCGCCCAGGGAGGGAGTCAGCCCCAGCATTTT.

The chain joins TRBV29-1 to TRBJ2-7, with 8 bases that match TRBD1. V gave up 7 bases and J gave up 0 bases; unmatched junction bases: 11. This CDR3 is built from 15 residues. Germline V gene sequence: CDR1 SQVTM, CDR2 ANQGSEA. CDR3 sequence: CSGRVWTGPSYEQYF. The CDR3 DNA sequence: TGCAGCGGAAGGGTCTGGACAGGGCCCTCCTACGAGCAGTACTTC.

The J gene is TRBJ2-3, the V gene TRBV27; 8 positions agree with TRBD2. V lost 3 bases, J lost 4 bases, and 9 bases stayed unmatched. Germline loops: CDR1 MNHEY, CDR2 SMNVEV (reference sequence). This CDR3 contains 16 residues. CDR3 in amino acids: CASSLTSGGGADTQYF. DNA for the CDR3: TGTGCCAGCAGTTTGACCAGCGGGGGAGGTGCAGATACGCAGTATTTT.

This clone was recorded once. The V gene is TRBV11-3, the J gene TRBJ1-1, with D tentatively TRBD1 (5 bases). The germline V gene encodes CDR1 SGHNT and CDR2 YENEEA. V was clipped by 5 bases and J by 3 bases, with 10 bases between them. The CDR3 has 13 residues. The CDR3 is CASSQTTDTEAFF. The CDR3, as DNA: TGTGCCAGCAGCCAAACGACAGACACTGAAGCTTTCTTT.

The rearrangement links TRBV7-2 to TRBJ1-4; 10 bases agree with TRBD1. Trimming took 3 bases from V and 6 from J; bases not matched to a gene: 10. The germline V gene encodes CDR1 SGHTA and CDR2 FQGNSA. This CDR3 is 17 amino acids long. The CDR3 sequence: CASSFPQAGTGDEKLFF. Here the CDR3 DNA reads TGTGCCAGCAGCTTCCCCCAGGCGGGGACAGGGGATGAAAAACTGTTTTTT. The full variable domain, rest sourced from reference TRBV7-2 and TRBJ1-4, is GAGVSQSPSNKVTEKGKDVELRCDPISGHTALYWYRQSLGQGLEFLIYFQGNSAPDKSGLPSDRFSAERTGGSVSTLTIQRTQQEDSAVYLCASSFPQAGTGDEKLFFGSGTQLSVL.

The chain has TRBV7-2 and TRBJ2-3, with D hard to call. Germline CDR1 SGHTA, CDR2 FQGNSA. This CDR3 has 14 amino acids. Trimming removed 1 base at V and 3 bases at J, with 8 bases between. The CDR3 nucleotides read TGTGCCAGCAGCTTAGTCGCGAATACAGATACGCAGTATTTT. It translates to CASSLVANTDTQYF.

This rearrangement joins TRBV4-3 to TRBJ1-1, with 8 bases that match TRBD1. The CDR3 has 15 amino acids. The V and J ends lost 2 bases and 3 bases, in that order; junction bases with no gene match: 5. Germline assignment: CDR1 LGHNA and CDR2 YSLEER. The CDR3 is CASSQWTGSDTEAFF. The DNA for the CDR3 is TGCGCCAGCAGCCAATGGACAGGGTCGGACACTGAAGCTTTCTTT.

This rearrangement joins TRBV4-3 to TRBJ1-5; 9 bases are shared with TRBD1. CDR1 and CDR2 (germline): LGHNA, YSLEER. V was clipped by 0 bases and J by 6 bases; unmatched bases: 6. CDR3 length: 16 residues. The CDR3 is CASSQDRGQGSQPQHF. CDR3 nucleotides: TGCGCCAGCAGCCAAGATCGAGGACAGGGGTCTCAGCCCCAGCATTTT.

The chain joins TRBV4-1 to TRBJ1-2; TRBD1 agrees at 7 bases. CDR1 is MGHRA, CDR2 YSYEKL, per germline. With V trimmed by 1 base and J by 13 bases, 18 bases remained unmatched. The CDR3 spans 16 residues. The CDR3, as DNA: TGCGCCAGCAGCCAAGTTACAGGGGTCCGCGCTTATGGTTCCACCTTC. Translation: CASSQVTGVRAYGSTF.

The chain couples TRBV10-3 to TRBJ2-7; no clear D gene. Germline V gene lookup returns CDR1 ENHRY and CDR2 SYGVKD. The CDR3 totals 13 residues. V was shortened by 11 bases and J by 2 bases, with 16 bases between the two germline ends. The CDR3 loop is CALWPGLPYEQYF. The CDR3 coding sequence is TGTGCCCTCTGGCCTGGCTTACCCTACGAGCAGTACTTC.

The V gene is TRBV7-7, the J gene TRBJ2-1; 7 nucleotides agree with TRBD2. CDR1 and CDR2 (germline): SSHAT, FNYEAQ (reference sequence). V was clipped by 0 bases and J by 4 bases; unmatched bases: 6. The CDR3 runs to 16 residues. The CDR3 region has the DNA TGTGCCAGCAGCTTAGCCAGCGCGGGGGTATACAATGAGCAGTTCTTC. Translation gives CASSLASAGVYNEQFF.

The chain employs TRBV5-8 and TRBJ1-2; 8 bases align to TRBD1. The CDR3 runs to 15 residues. CDR1 SGHTS and CDR2 YDEGEE come from the germline V gene. Germline trimming cut 2 bases from V and 8 bases from J; bases unmatched to any gene: 11. The CDR3: CASSLGTGYLGGYTF. The CDR3 DNA sequence: TGTGCCAGCAGCTTAGGGACAGGCTATCTTGGGGGCTACACCTTC.

The chain links TRBV14 to TRBJ1-1, with TRBD1 identical over 7 bases. This CDR3 has 15 residues. The J segment lost 6 bases and the V segment lost 0 bases, leaving 7 bases of the junction unmatched. CDR1 SGHDN and CDR2 FVKESK come from the germline V gene. The CDR3: CASSQDWPGGPEAFF. Written as DNA, the CDR3 is TGTGCCAGCAGCCAAGATTGGCCAGGGGGACCTGAAGCTTTCTTT.

The table lists this clone with a count of one. Here the CDR3 reads CASSKGQGPYEQYF. CDR3 DNA: TGTGCCAGCAGCAAGGGACAGGGGCCCTACGAGCAGTACTTC. This chain uses TRBV5-6 with TRBJ2-7; 10 nucleotides line up with TRBD1. The CDR3 consists of 14 residues. The J segment lost 2 bases and the V segment lost 4 bases, leaving 3 bases of the junction unmatched. The germline V gene has CDR1 SGHDT and CDR2 YYEEEE.

The chain uses TRBV6-2 or TRBV6-3 and TRBJ2-7; the D gene is possibly TRBD2 (5 bases). Per the germline V gene, CDR1 is MNHEY and CDR2 is SVGEGT. Trimming pared 6 bases from V and 3 bases from J, leaving 24 bases between. The CDR3 is 17 residues long. The CDR3, as DNA: TGTGCCAGCAGCCGAGTTCAGCGGTCCCCTACACACTACGAGCAGTACTTC. It codes for CASSRVQRSPTHYEQYF.

This clone has a single count. The CDR3 spells CASSAPGQTYEQYF. The CDR3 bases are TGCGCCAGCAGCGCGCCGGGACAGACGTACGAGCAGTACTTC. J is TRBJ2-7 and V is TRBV5-1; TRBD1 aligns across 7 bases. The CDR3 runs 14 residues. Germline lookup yields CDR1 SGHRS and CDR2 YFSETQ. Trimming took 4 bases from V and 4 from J; bases not matched to a gene: 8.

This CDR3 is CASSLTGGATNEKLFF. DNA of the CDR3: TGTGCCAGCAGTTTGACAGGGGGAGCAACTAATGAAAAACTGTTTTTT. V usage is TRBV6-5 and J usage is TRBJ1-4; 9 bases match TRBD1. V was clipped by 4 bases and J by 0 bases; unmatched bases: 3. CDR1 MNHEY and CDR2 SVGAGI come from the germline V gene. The CDR3 is 16 residues long.

The chain carries TRBV4-2 and TRBJ2-3; 10 bases line up with TRBD1. V shed 0 bases and J 3 bases; nucleotides not matched to a gene: 3. Germline V gene data show CDR1 as LGHNA and CDR2 as YNFKEQ. The CDR3 totals 16 residues. CDR3 sequence (DNA): TGTGCCAGCAGCCAAGAGTTGGACAGGGGGACAGATACGCAGTATTTT. Amino acids: CASSQELDRGTDTQYF.

The chain carries TRBV9 and TRBJ1-6; weak D call: TRBD1 (6 bases). The germline V gene has CDR1 SGDLS and CDR2 YYNGEE. The CDR3 length is 15 residues. The ends were cut back, 2 bases at V and 8 bases at J, with 14 bases in the middle. CDR3 sequence reads: CASSVGQSSHSPLHF. CDR3 DNA sequence: TGTGCCAGCAGCGTCGGACAGAGCTCTCATTCACCCCTCCACTTT. The whole variable domain, filled in from reference TRBV9 and TRBJ1-6, reads DSGVTQTPKHLITATGQRVTLRCSPRSGDLSVYWYQQSLDQGLQFLIQYYNGEERAKGNILERFSAQQFPDLHSELNLSSLELGDSALYFCASSVGQSSHSPLHFGNGTRLTVT.

CDR3 coding DNA: TGTGCCAGCAGCCAAGATAAAAGGACAGGTCGGTTCTACGAGCAGTACTTC. Amino acid sequence: CASSQDKRTGRFYEQYF. The rearrangement uses TRBV14 and TRBJ2-7, with TRBD1 identical over 7 bases. Losses at the gene ends were 0 bases for V and 3 bases for J; bases not matched to a gene: 11. This CDR3 contains 17 residues. Germline CDR1 is SGHDN and CDR2 is FVKESK.

The chain joins TRBV12-3 or TRBV12-4 to TRBJ2-5, with 8 positions matching TRBD1. This CDR3 region has 13 residues. V was clipped by 6 bases and J by 7 bases; unmatched bases: 7. The chain's CDR3 is CASRTGTGGTQYF. As DNA, the CDR3 is TGTGCCAGCAGAACCGGGACAGGAGGGACCCAGTACTTC.

This clone was seen only once. The CDR3 loop reads CASSSQTGGYGYTF. Here the CDR3 DNA reads TGTGCCAGCAGCTCGCAGACAGGGGGCTATGGCTACACCTTC. The chain uses TRBV7-2 and TRBJ1-2; 9 bases map to TRBD1. Germline V gives CDR1 SGHTA, CDR2 FQGNSA. The CDR3 has 14 residues. Trimming at V came to 4 bases and at J to 4 bases, leaving 4 bases not matched to a gene.

V and J are TRBV5-5 and TRBJ2-3; 11 bases map to TRBD2. There are 16 residues in the CDR3. Germline CDR1 and CDR2: SGHKS and YYEKEE (reference sequence). V was pared by 0 bases and J by 4 bases, with 4 bases of the junction left unmatched. The CDR3 nucleotides read TGTGCCAGCAGCTTGGTGATAGCGGGGGGGCCAGATACGCAGTATTTT. This encodes CASSLVIAGGPDTQYF.

The chain has TRBV7-6 and TRBJ1-1, with D possibly being TRBD1 (5 bases). CDR3 length: 16 amino acids. CDR1 and CDR2 (germline): SGHVS, FNYEAQ. Trimming shortened V by 5 bases and J by 4 bases, and 20 bases separated the two germline ends. CDR3 residues: CASSSTPDGGGTEAFF. The CDR3 DNA reads as TGTGCCAGCAGCAGCACTCCTGACGGGGGAGGCACTGAAGCTTTCTTT.

The rearrangement joins TRBV6-2 or TRBV6-3 to TRBJ2-7; D unresolved. V was clipped by 0 bases and J by 6 bases, with 12 bases between them. Per germline, CDR1 MNHEY and CDR2 SVGEGT. This CDR3 comprises 14 residues. CDR3 region: CASSYSIGSGEQYF. CDR3 DNA sequence: TGTGCCAGCAGTTACTCGATCGGATCGGGCGAGCAGTACTTC.